This TCR beta chain originates from a study of blood T cell repertoires in COVID-19. On the study more broadly: The samples span acute and convalescent COVID-19 from the United States, Italy and Spain.

V lost 6 bases to trimming and J lost 4 bases; unmatched junction nucleotides: 7. This CDR3 is 14 amino acids long. The germline V gene has CDR1 SGDLS and CDR2 YYNGEE. The method was immunoSEQ multiplex PCR; TCRdb's version includes in-frame clones alone and lacks a portion of them. The table lists 150,000 to 200,000 clones, 75% to 80% of them singletons, with approximately 26% in the top ten. This receptor was obtained from a woman in her 70s with acute or convalescent COVID-19. Sequencing was performed on peripheral blood. The V call is TRBV9, the J call TRBJ2-1; 7 nucleotides line up with TRBD2. The CDR3 region is CASTGTTSYNEQFF. In DNA, the CDR3 is TGTGCCAGCACCGGGACTACCAGTTACAATGAGCAGTTCTTC.